These 27 T cell receptor beta chains were all obtained from the same sample, sequenced in a study of PD-L1 blockade in urothelial cancer. Time point indicated: peripheral blood 6 weeks after treatment start. Here immunoSEQ multiplex PCR was the method, and the copy in TCRdb shows in-frame clones only, minus some. The sample has 40,000 to 55,000 clones, 88% seen once. The sequencing used PBMCs, collected around atezolizumab (anti-PD-L1) treatment. The receptors come from a man between 60 and 75 years old with urothelial cancer.

V gene TRBV27 combines with J gene TRBJ1-6; TRBD1 might be the D (5 bases). V shed 4 bases and J shed 4 bases, with 14 bases lying between them. The CDR3 sequence is 16 residues long. Germline V gene data show CDR1 as MNHEY and CDR2 as SMNVEV (reference sequence). CDR3 sequence: CASSSRQSGYNSPLHF. The CDR3 coding sequence is TGTGCCAGCAGTTCCCGACAGTCGGGTTATAATTCACCCCTCCACTTT.

V and J are TRBV9 and TRBJ1-6, with TRBD1 identical over 8 bases. Germline CDR1 SGDLS, CDR2 YYNGEE. CDR3 size: 15 residues. Germline trimming cut 0 bases from V and 10 bases from J; bases unmatched to any gene: 6. In DNA, the CDR3 is TGTGCCAGCAGCGTAGGGGAACAGGGGGGCTCACCCCTCCACTTT. Amino acids: CASSVGEQGGSPLHF.

CDR3 residues: CASSGMGLAGLKETQYF. As DNA, the CDR3 is TGTGCCAGCAGCGGAATGGGACTAGCGGGTTTAAAAGAGACCCAGTACTTC. The chain combines TRBV7-9 with TRBJ2-5; 12 nucleotides align to TRBD2. Trimming at V came to 5 bases and at J to 3 bases, leaving 10 bases not matched to a gene. This CDR3 is built from 17 residues. Germline V CDR1 and CDR2: SEHNR, FQNEAQ (reference sequence).

The chain carries TRBV5-8 and TRBJ1-5; 8 bases line up with TRBD1. CDR3 length equals 17 residues. V was pared by 0 bases and J by 0 bases, with 5 bases of the junction left unmatched. Per germline, CDR1 SGHTS and CDR2 YDEGEE. CDR3 protein: CASSLDRGGFSNQPQHF. The CDR3 DNA is TGTGCCAGCAGCTTGGACAGGGGGGGTTTTAGCAATCAGCCCCAGCATTTT.

The rearrangement links TRBV11-3 to TRBJ2-3, with TRBD2 identical over 10 bases. Germline assignment: CDR1 SGHNT and CDR2 YENEEA. The V segment lost 4 bases and the J segment 6 bases; nucleotides outside the gene matches: 10. The CDR3 sequence is 16 residues long. The CDR3 nucleotides are TGTGCCAGCAGCTACCGGACTAGCGGAGGGGATGATACGCAGTATTTT. Its translation is CASSYRTSGGDDTQYF.

The V gene is TRBV18, the J gene TRBJ1-5; 7 bases line up with TRBD1. This CDR3 has 14 amino acids. Germline values: CDR1 KGHSH, CDR2 LQKENI. V lost 4 bases, J lost 7 bases, and 7 bases stayed unmatched. In DNA form, the CDR3 reads TGTGCCAGCTCACAAAAGGGGGCCGGGCAGCCCCAGCATTTT. Its protein product is CASSQKGAGQPQHF.

This chain links TRBV30 with TRBJ2-5; D possibly corresponds to TRBD2 (6 bases). Trimming shortened V by 6 bases and J by 5 bases, and 16 bases separated the two germline ends. This CDR3 comprises 13 residues. Germline loops: CDR1 GTSNPN, CDR2 SVGIG (reference sequence). Here the CDR3 reads CACTGRGEETQYF. The CDR3 nucleotides read TGTGCCTGTACGGGGCGGGGAGAGGAGACCCAGTACTTC.

The rearrangement links TRBV7-6 to TRBJ1-4; D unresolved. Deletions cut 5 bases from V and 11 bases from J, with 15 bases between. This CDR3 has 13 amino acids. Germline loops: CDR1 SGHVS, CDR2 FNYEAQ. CDR3 amino acids: CASSPYQEEKLFF. The CDR3 DNA sequence: TGTGCCAGCAGCCCATACCAGGAGGAGAAACTGTTTTTT.

This clone is a singleton in its sample. V is TRBV28 and J is TRBJ1-1, with D possibly being TRBD1 (5 bases). CDR1 and CDR2 (germline): MDHEN, SYDVKM. This CDR3 spans 15 amino acids. V lost 2 bases, J lost 5 bases, and 15 bases lay in between. For the CDR3, the DNA is TGTGCCAGCAGTTTAATAGGGTGGGGGGGGACTGAAGCTTTCTTT. Translation gives CASSLIGWGGTEAFF.

This clone was counted a single time. This chain uses TRBV18 with TRBJ1-2, with 10 bases fitting TRBD1. Germline V gene data show CDR1 as KGHSH and CDR2 as LQKENI. CDR3 length: 15 amino acids. After removal of 2 bases from V and 3 bases from J, the junction contained 3 bases not matched to a gene. This CDR3 reads CASSPGQGEYYGYTF. In DNA, the CDR3 is TGTGCCAGCTCACCAGGACAGGGGGAATACTATGGCTACACCTTC.

In DNA form, the CDR3 reads TGTGCCAGTACCCAAGGGGGGGGAAGGAACACTGAAGCTTTCTTT. This sequence encodes CASTQGGGRNTEAFF. V usage is TRBV19 and J usage is TRBJ1-1; possibly TRBD1 for D (6 bases). The CDR3 has 15 amino acids. The germline V gene has CDR1 LNHDA and CDR2 SQIVND (reference sequence). Trimming took off 7 bases at V and 1 base at J, with 16 bases between the two ends.

Only a few counts were recorded for this clone. This sequence joins TRBV15 and TRBJ2-5; D gene ambiguous. Trimming removed 3 bases at V and 5 bases at J, with 4 bases between. Germline loops: CDR1 LNHNV, CDR2 YYDKDF (reference sequence). The CDR3 loop spans 11 amino acids. DNA for the CDR3: TGTGCCACCAGCAGCAGTGAGACCCAGTACTTC. Amino acids: CATSSSETQYF.

The gene calls are TRBV7-9 and TRBJ2-7; 7 nucleotides align to TRBD2. With 2 bases clipped from V and 6 bases from J, the junction kept 7 bases outside the gene matches. The CDR3 has 14 residues. Germline CDR1 is SEHNR and CDR2 is FQNEAQ (reference sequence). The chain's CDR3 is CASSLLSGGSEQYF. The CDR3 DNA follows: TGTGCCAGCAGCTTATTAAGCGGCGGGAGCGAGCAGTACTTC.

The CDR3 sequence: CASSLLGGAIEAFF. CDR3 bases: TGCGCCAGCAGCTTGCTAGGGGGCGCGATTGAAGCTTTCTTT. The chain recombines TRBV5-1 with TRBJ1-1, with TRBD1 matching over 7 bases. Trimming removed 1 base from V and 7 bases from J; junction bases left unmatched: 7. The CDR3 runs 14 residues. Germline lookup yields CDR1 SGHRS and CDR2 YFSETQ.

The chain couples TRBV5-4 to TRBJ2-3; 13 bases are shared with TRBD2. V lost 0 bases and J lost 1; bases outside the gene matches: 11. The V gene's germline CDR1 is SGHNT and CDR2 YYREEE (reference sequence). The CDR3 is made up of 20 amino acids. CDR3 loop: CASSLEQGLAGRWGTDTQYF. The CDR3, as DNA: TGTGCCAGCAGCTTGGAGCAGGGACTAGCGGGGCGGTGGGGCACAGATACGCAGTATTTT.

The V call is TRBV7-9, the J call TRBJ1-1, with TRBD1 matching 11 bases. The V gene's germline CDR1 is SEHNR and CDR2 FQNEAQ (reference sequence). CDR3 length: 17 amino acids. V lost 3 bases and J lost 1; bases outside the gene matches: 7. CDR3 nucleotides: TGTGCCAGCAGCTTCAGGACAGGGGGCAAAAGGAACACTGAAGCTTTCTTT. Translated: CASSFRTGGKRNTEAFF.

The chain has TRBV5-1 and TRBJ1-4; D may be TRBD1 (5 bases). CDR1 and CDR2 (germline): SGHRS, YFSETQ. Trimming removed 0 bases at V and 4 bases at J, with 13 bases between. The CDR3 consists of 16 residues. Here the CDR3 DNA reads TGCGCCAGCAGCTTGGCCGGAGGGGCCGGTAATGAAAAACTGTTTTTT. Protein: CASSLAGGAGNEKLFF.

The chain joins TRBV6-1 to TRBJ1-1; 9 nucleotides agree with TRBD1. The CDR3 sequence is 15 residues long. After removal of 4 bases from V and 11 bases from J, the junction contained 14 bases not matched to a gene. Germline values: CDR1 MNHNS, CDR2 SASEGT. The CDR3, as DNA: TGTGCCAGCAGTGCAGATCCCGGGACAGGGATTGTCGCTTTCTTT. Encoded protein: CASSADPGTGIVAFF.

The chain has TRBV11-1 and TRBJ2-5, with D possibly matching TRBD2 (5 bases). Germline CDR1 reads SGHAT; CDR2 reads FQDESV (reference sequence). Trimming removed 7 bases from V and 5 bases from J, with 17 bases in between. This CDR3 is built from 14 residues. The CDR3 is CASTSWGLEETQYF. The CDR3 bases are TGTGCCAGCACTAGCTGGGGTCTAGAGGAGACCCAGTACTTC.

The V call is TRBV11-2, the J call TRBJ1-1; 11 nucleotides line up with TRBD1. This CDR3 has 15 residues. V was clipped by 1 base and J by 5 bases; unmatched bases: 3. In germline, CDR1 is SGHAT, CDR2 FQNNGV. The CDR3 reads CASSLGTGGLTEAFF. For the CDR3, the DNA is TGTGCCAGCAGCTTAGGGACAGGGGGCTTGACTGAAGCTTTCTTT.

The rearrangement joins TRBV19 to TRBJ2-5; 9 nucleotides match TRBD2. From germline, CDR1 is LNHDA and CDR2 SQIVND (reference sequence). V trimming: 4 bases; J trimming: 9 bases; junction bases outside the gene matches: 9. The CDR3 contains 14 residues. The CDR3 sequence is CASSRTSDRMAQYF. The CDR3 nucleotides read TGTGCCAGTAGTAGGACTAGCGACAGGATGGCCCAGTACTTC.

V is TRBV4-1 and J is TRBJ2-3, with 8 bases fitting TRBD1. The CDR3 runs to 19 residues. J gave up 2 bases and V 4 bases, and 17 bases lay outside the gene matches. Germline assignment: CDR1 MGHRA and CDR2 YSYEKL. CDR3 protein: CASSRQGRVDGHTTDTQYF. The DNA of the CDR3 is TGCGCCAGCAGCCGACAGGGGCGGGTCGACGGTCATACCACAGATACGCAGTATTTT.

This chain joins TRBV27 and TRBJ2-6; 7 nucleotides match TRBD1. This CDR3 has 17 amino acids. J was trimmed by 0 bases and V by 2 bases; bases with no gene match: 4. In germline, CDR1 is MNHEY, CDR2 SMNVEV (reference sequence). The CDR3 reads CASSLGTVLSGANVLTF. The CDR3 DNA follows: TGTGCCAGCAGTTTAGGGACAGTCCTCTCTGGGGCCAACGTCCTGACTTTC.

V gene TRBV7-9 combines with J gene TRBJ2-7, with TRBD1 identical over 8 bases. Per the germline V gene, CDR1 is SEHNR and CDR2 is FQNEAQ (reference sequence). This CDR3 has 15 residues. Trimming cost V 0 bases and J 5 bases; bases outside gene matches: 6. The CDR3 protein is CASSLAVTGDHEQYF. For the CDR3, the DNA is TGTGCCAGCAGCTTAGCGGTGACAGGGGACCACGAGCAGTACTTC.

V gene TRBV23-1 combines with J gene TRBJ2-1, with 9 bases aligning to TRBD1. TRBV23-1 is placed among ORFs of uncertain function. V lost 4 bases, J lost 4 bases, and 2 bases stayed unmatched. The CDR3 consists of 14 residues. The CDR3 region is CASSLGQGYNEQFF. The CDR3 DNA follows: TGCGCCAGCAGTCTGGGACAGGGATACAATGAGCAGTTCTTC.

The rearrangement uses TRBV10-3 and TRBJ2-1; the match to TRBD2 covers 13 bases. The V gene end was trimmed by 2 bases and the J gene end by 7 bases; junction bases not matched to a gene: 5. Germline loops: CDR1 ENHRY, CDR2 SYGVKD. The length of the CDR3 is 16 residues. CDR3: CAISEPGLAGTNEQFF. The DNA of the CDR3 is TGTGCCATCAGTGAGCCGGGACTAGCGGGAACTAATGAGCAGTTCTTC.

In this sample, this clone turned up a few times. J is TRBJ2-7 and V is TRBV29-1; possible D gene TRBD1, 6 bases. Germline V gene sequence: CDR1 SQVTM, CDR2 ANQGSEA. CDR3 length: 12 residues. Trimming removed 4 bases from V and 0 bases from J, with 7 bases in between. CDR3 sequence: CSVADSSYEQYF. In nucleotides, the CDR3 is TGCAGCGTTGCGGACAGCTCCTACGAGCAGTACTTC.